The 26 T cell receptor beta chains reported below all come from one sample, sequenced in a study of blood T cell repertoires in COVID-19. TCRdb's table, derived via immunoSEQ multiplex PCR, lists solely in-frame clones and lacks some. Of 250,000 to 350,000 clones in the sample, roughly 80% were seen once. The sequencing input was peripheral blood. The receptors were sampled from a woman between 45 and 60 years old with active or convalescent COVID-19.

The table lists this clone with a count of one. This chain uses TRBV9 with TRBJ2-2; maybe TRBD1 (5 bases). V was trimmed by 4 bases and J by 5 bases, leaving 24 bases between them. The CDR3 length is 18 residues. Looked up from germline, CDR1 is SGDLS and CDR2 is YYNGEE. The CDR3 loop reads CASSLPRELDLKTGELFF. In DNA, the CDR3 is TGTGCCAGCAGCCTTCCCAGGGAATTGGATTTGAAGACCGGGGAGCTGTTTTTT. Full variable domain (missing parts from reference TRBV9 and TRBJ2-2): DSGVTQTPKHLITATGQRVTLRCSPRSGDLSVYWYQQSLDQGLQFLIQYYNGEERAKGNILERFSAQQFPDLHSELNLSSLELGDSALYFCASSLPRELDLKTGELFFGEGSRLTVL.

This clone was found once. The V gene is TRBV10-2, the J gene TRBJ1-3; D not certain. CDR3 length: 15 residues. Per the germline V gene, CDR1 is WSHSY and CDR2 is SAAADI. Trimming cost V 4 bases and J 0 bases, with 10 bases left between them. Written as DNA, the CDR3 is TGCGCCAGCAGTGGTTCGGGATACTCTGGAAACACCATATATTTT. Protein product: CASSGSGYSGNTIYF.

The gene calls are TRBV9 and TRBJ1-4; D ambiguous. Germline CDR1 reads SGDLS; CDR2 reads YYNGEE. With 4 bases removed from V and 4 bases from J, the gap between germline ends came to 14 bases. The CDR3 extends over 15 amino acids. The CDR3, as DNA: TGTGCCAGCAGCACCAGCGTCGACGGTAATGAAAAACTGTTTTTT. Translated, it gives CASSTSVDGNEKLFF.

The DNA of the CDR3 is TGTGCCAGCAGCCAGGGGGGAGTCCAAAGCACAGATACGCAGTATTTT. Amino acids: CASSQGGVQSTDTQYF. V is TRBV4-2 and J is TRBJ2-3, with D possibly matching TRBD2 (6 bases). Germline V gives CDR1 LGHNA, CDR2 YNFKEQ. The CDR3 runs 16 residues. Trimming pared 3 bases from V and 0 bases from J, leaving 13 bases between.

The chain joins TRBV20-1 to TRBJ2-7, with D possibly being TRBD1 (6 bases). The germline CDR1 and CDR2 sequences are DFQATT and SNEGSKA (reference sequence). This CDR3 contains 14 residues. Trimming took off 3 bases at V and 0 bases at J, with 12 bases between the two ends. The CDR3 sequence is CSASLGGFSYEQYF. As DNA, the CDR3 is TGCAGTGCTAGTCTAGGGGGTTTCTCCTACGAGCAGTACTTC.

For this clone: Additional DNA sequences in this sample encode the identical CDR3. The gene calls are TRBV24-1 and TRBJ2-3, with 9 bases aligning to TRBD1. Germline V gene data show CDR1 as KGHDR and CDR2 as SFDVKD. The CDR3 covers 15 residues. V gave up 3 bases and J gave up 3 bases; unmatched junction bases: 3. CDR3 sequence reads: CATSDPGQGTDTQYF. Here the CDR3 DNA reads TGTGCCACCAGTGATCCCGGACAGGGGACAGATACGCAGTATTTT.

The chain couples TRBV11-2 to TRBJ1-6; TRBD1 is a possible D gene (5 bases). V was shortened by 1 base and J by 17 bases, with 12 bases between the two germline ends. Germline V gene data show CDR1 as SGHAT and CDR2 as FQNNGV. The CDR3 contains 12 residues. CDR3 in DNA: TGTGCCAGCAGCTTAGGTGACAGTGCCATCCACTTT. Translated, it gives CASSLGDSAIHF.

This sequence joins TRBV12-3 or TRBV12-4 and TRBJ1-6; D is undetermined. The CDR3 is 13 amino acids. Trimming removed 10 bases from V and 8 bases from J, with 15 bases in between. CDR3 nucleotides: TGTGCCACGTCCAGGCTTCTTGATTCACCCCTCCACTTT. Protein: CATSRLLDSPLHF.

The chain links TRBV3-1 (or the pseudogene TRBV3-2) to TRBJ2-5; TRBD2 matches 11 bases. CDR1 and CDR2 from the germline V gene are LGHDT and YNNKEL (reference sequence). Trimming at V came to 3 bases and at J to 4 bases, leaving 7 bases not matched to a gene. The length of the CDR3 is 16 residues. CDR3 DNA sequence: TGTGCCAGCAGCCATTTAGCGGGAGGGCCAGGAGAGACCCAGTACTTC. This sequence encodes CASSHLAGGPGETQYF.

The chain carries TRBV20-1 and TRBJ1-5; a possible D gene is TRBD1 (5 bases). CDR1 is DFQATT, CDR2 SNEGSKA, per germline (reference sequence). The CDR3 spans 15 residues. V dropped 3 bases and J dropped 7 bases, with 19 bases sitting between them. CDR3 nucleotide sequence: TGCAGTGCTAGTGAGCTGGGGGGGATGGTGCAGCCCCAGCATTTT. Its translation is CSASELGGMVQPQHF.

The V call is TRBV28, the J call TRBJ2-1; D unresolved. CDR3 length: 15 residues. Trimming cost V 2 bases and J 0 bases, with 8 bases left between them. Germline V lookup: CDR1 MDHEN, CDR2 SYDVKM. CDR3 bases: TGTGCCAGCAGTTTAGCCCGGAGCTCCTACAATGAGCAGTTCTTC. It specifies CASSLARSSYNEQFF.

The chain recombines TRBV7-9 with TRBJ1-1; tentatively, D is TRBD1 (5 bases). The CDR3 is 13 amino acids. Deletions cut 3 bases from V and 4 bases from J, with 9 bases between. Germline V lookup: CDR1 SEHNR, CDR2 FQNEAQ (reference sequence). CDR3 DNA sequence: TGTGCCAGCAGCTTGCAGGGTTCCACTGAAGCTTTCTTT. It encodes CASSLQGSTEAFF.

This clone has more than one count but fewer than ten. The CDR3, as DNA: TGCGCCAGCAGTGAGGGTACTAGAGCTTTCTTT. Amino acids: CASSEGTRAFF. V is TRBV10-2 and J is TRBJ1-1; D is unresolved. This CDR3 spans 11 amino acids. Germline V gives CDR1 WSHSY, CDR2 SAAADI. The germline V and J ends were trimmed by 2 bases and 10 bases, with 8 bases remaining between them.

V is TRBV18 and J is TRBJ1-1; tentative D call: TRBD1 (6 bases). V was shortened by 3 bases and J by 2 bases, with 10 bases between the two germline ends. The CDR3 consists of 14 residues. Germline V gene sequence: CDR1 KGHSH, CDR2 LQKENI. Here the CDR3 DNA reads TGTGCCAGCTCACCGGGACACCAAAACACTGAAGCTTTCTTT. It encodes CASSPGHQNTEAFF.

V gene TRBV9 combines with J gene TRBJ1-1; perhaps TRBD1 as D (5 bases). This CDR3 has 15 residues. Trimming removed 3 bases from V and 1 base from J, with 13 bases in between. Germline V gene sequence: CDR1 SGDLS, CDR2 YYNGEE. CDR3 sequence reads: CASSASGRGNTEAFF. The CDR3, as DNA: TGTGCCAGCAGCGCTTCAGGGAGGGGGAACACTGAAGCTTTCTTT.

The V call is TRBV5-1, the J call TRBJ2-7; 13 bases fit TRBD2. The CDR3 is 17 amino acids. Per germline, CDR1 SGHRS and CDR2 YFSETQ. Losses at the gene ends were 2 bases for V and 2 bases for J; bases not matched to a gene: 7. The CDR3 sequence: CASSFGLAGAYTYEQYF. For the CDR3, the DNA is TGCGCCAGCAGCTTCGGACTAGCGGGAGCCTATACCTACGAGCAGTACTTC.

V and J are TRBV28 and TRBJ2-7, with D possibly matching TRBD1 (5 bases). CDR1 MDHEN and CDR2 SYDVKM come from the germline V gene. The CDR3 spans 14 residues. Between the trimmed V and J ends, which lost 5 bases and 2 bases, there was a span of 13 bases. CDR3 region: CASSTQGGTYEQYF. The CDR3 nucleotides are TGTGCCAGCAGTACTCAGGGCGGTACCTACGAGCAGTACTTC.

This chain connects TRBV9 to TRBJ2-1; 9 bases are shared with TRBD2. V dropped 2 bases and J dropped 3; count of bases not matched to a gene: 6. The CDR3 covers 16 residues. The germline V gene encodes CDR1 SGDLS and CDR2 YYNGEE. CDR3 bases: TGTGCCAGCAGCGTTAGGGCGGGAGGGTTCTACAATGAGCAGTTCTTC. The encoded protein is CASSVRAGGFYNEQFF.

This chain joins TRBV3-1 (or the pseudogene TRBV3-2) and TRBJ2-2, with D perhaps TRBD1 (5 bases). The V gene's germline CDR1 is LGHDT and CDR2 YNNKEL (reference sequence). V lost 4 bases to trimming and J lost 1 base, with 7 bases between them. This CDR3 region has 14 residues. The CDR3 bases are TGTGCCAGCAGCCCCGGACAGAACACCGGGGAGCTGTTTTTT. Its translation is CASSPGQNTGELFF.

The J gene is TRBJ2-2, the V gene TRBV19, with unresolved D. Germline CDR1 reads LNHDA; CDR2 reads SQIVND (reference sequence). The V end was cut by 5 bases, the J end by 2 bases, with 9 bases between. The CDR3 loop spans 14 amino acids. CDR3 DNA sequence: TGTGCCAGTAGTCTCGCGAGAAACACCGGGGAGCTGTTTTTT. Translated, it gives CASSLARNTGELFF.

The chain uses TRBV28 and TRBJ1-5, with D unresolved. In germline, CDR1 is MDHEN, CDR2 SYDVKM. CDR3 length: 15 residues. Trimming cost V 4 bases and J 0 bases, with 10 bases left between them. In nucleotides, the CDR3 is TGTGCCAGCAGTTCCCCCGGGTATAGCAATCAGCCCCAGCATTTT. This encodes CASSSPGYSNQPQHF.

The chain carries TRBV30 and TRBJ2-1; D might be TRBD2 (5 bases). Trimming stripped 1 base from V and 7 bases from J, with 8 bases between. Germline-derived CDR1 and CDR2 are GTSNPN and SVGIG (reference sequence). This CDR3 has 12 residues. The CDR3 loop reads CAWSGGNNEQFF. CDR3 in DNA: TGTGCCTGGAGTGGAGGGAATAATGAGCAGTTCTTC.

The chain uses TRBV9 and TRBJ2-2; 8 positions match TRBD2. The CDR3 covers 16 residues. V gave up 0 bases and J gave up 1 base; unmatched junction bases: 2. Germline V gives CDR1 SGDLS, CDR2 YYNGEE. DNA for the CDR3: TGTGCCAGCAGCGTAGGTCGGGAGGGGAACACCGGGGAGCTGTTTTTT. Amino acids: CASSVGREGNTGELFF.

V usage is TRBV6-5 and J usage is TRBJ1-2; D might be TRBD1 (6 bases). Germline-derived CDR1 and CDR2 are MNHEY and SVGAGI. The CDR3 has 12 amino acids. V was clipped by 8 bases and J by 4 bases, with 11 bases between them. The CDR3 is CASGQRIYGYTF. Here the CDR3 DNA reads TGTGCCAGCGGACAGCGAATCTATGGCTACACCTTC.

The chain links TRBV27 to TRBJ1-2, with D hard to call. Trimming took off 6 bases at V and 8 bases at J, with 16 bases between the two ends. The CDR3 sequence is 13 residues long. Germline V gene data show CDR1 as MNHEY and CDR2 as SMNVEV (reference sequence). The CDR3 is CASRVTSSGGYTF. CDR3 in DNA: TGTGCCAGCAGGGTCACGTCCAGTGGCGGCTACACCTTC.

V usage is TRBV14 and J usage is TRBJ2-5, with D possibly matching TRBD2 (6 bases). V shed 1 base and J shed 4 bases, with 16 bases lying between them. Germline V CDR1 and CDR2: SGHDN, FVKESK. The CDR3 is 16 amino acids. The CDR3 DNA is TGTGCCAGCAGCCAAGGACCGGGACTGAGGACAGAGACCCAGTACTTC. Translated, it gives CASSQGPGLRTETQYF.